Listed below are T cell receptor beta chains from one sample, sequenced in a study of regulatory T cells in long-lasting Graves disease. TCRdb itself ran the multiplex PCR reads through MiXCR, one entry per CDR3 protein. This table has about 420,000 distinct CDR3 sequences, about a quarter appearing once. Source: peripheral blood mononuclear cells (PBMCs), taken when the disease was refractory, from a patient treated with antithyroid drugs. Receptors originate from a female donor with Graves disease. The CDR3 runs from the conserved cysteine through the conserved F or W. D genes are given only for firm matches. Size is stated for part of the rows, as once, few or many counts, or as a class when the clone is expanded.

V,D,size,J,CDR3,DNA
TRBV29-1,TRBD2,few,TRBJ2-7,CSVILAGPYEQYF,TGCAGCGTGATACTAGCGGGTCCTTACGAGCAGTACTTC
TRBV20-1,NA,few,TRBJ2-5,CSAKGGASQQETQYF,TGCAGTGCTAAGGGGGGGGCTAGCCAGCAAGAGACCCAGTACTTC
TRBV20-1,NA,NA,TRBJ2-7,CSARAGSSYEQYF,TGCAGTGCTAGAGCCGGGTCCTCCTACGAGCAGTACTTC
TRBV20-1,NA,few,TRBJ1-5,CSVLLSGRGLGPQHF,TGCAGCGTCCTCCTGTCGGGCAGGGGTTTGGGGCCCCAGCATTTT
TRBV28,NA,many,TRBJ1-3,CASSVVLNSGNTIYF,TGTGCCAGCAGTGTGGTCCTGAACTCTGGAAACACCATATATTTT
TRBV5-1,NA,few,TRBJ1-1,CASGETTGNTEAFF,TGCGCCAGCGGTGAGACGACAGGGAACACTGAAGCTTTCTTT
TRBV28,TRBD1,many,TRBJ1-2,CASSLGTVGGYTF,TGTGCCAGCAGCCTCGGGACAGTCGGCGGCTACACCTTC
TRBV2,NA,many,TRBJ2-7,CASRPDRLEQYF,TGTGCCAGCAGACCTGACAGACTCGAGCAGTACTTC
TRBV5-5,NA,many,TRBJ1-2,CASSLGPGGIDGYTF,TGTGCCAGCAGCTTGGGGCCAGGAGGGATAGATGGCTACACCTTC
TRBV7-3,NA,few,TRBJ2-2,CASSLKAPIGELFF,TGTGCCAGCAGCTTGAAGGCTCCAATCGGGGAGCTGTTTTTT
TRBV29-1,NA,NA,TRBJ1-1,CSTGNTEAFF,TGCAGCACGGGAAACACTGAAGCTTTCTTT
TRBV20-1,NA,NA,TRBJ1-5,CSAIAPGLPSNQPQHF,TGCAGTGCTATCGCCCCAGGGTTGCCTAGCAATCAGCCCCAGCATTTT
TRBV20-1,NA,many,TRBJ2-5,CSTTRSEETQYF,TGCAGTACGACTAGGTCGGAAGAGACCCAGTACTTC
TRBV28,NA,many,TRBJ1-1,CASSQTPGLLNTEAFF,TGTGCCAGCAGCCAGACACCGGGACTGCTGAACACTGAAGCTTTCTTT
TRBV20-1,NA,NA,TRBJ2-5,CSARDLMAQQTQYF,TGCAGTGCTAGAGATTTAATGGCGCAACAGACCCAGTACTTC
TRBV29-1,TRBD2,few,TRBJ2-5,CSVIPSGASGTQYF,TGCAGCGTGATTCCTAGCGGGGCATCAGGGACCCAGTACTTC
TRBV6-1,TRBD1,NA,TRBJ1-2,CASSARDRDYGYTF,TGTGCCAGCAGTGCCCGGGACAGGGACTATGGCTACACCTTC
TRBV14,TRBD1,few,TRBJ2-7,CASSVGQGRSYEQYF,TGTGCCAGCAGCGTCGGACAGGGTAGATCCTACGAGCAGTACTTC
TRBV24-1,NA,NA,TRBJ2-1,CATSRASYNEQFF,TGTGCCACCAGCCGGGCCTCCTACAATGAGCAGTTCTTC
TRBV6-2/TRBV6-3,TRBD2,NA,TRBJ2-7,CASSYSSGTSGYEQYF,TGTGCCAGCAGTTACTCATCTGGGACTAGCGGCTACGAGCAGTACTTC
TRBV3-1,NA,few,TRBJ2-4,CASSQGRLAKNIQYF,TGTGCCAGCAGCCAAGGGCGGTTAGCCAAAAACATTCAGTACTTC
TRBV19,NA,few,TRBJ2-7,CASSTETTYEQYF,TGTGCCAGTTCCACTGAGACAACCTACGAGCAGTACTTC
TRBV7-2,TRBD2,NA,TRBJ2-1,CASRLTSGPYNEQFF,TGTGCCAGCAGGCTGACTAGCGGACCTTACAATGAGCAGTTCTTC
TRBV5-1,NA,many,TRBJ1-2,CASSLAGLSGYTF,TGCGCCAGCAGCTTGGCGGGTTTGTCTGGCTACACCTTC
TRBV7-9,NA,NA,TRBJ2-5,CASSPTGCETQYF,TGTGCCAGCAGCCCCACAGGGTGCGAGACCCAGTACTTC
TRBV6-4,TRBD1,many,TRBJ1-2,CASSDSRTGNGYTF,TGTGCCAGCAGTGACTCGAGGACAGGGAATGGCTACACCTTC
TRBV2,TRBD2,many,TRBJ2-7,CASSVAGDRYEQYF,TGTGCCAGCAGTGTGGCGGGAGATAGGTACGAGCAGTACTTC
TRBV13,TRBD1,many,TRBJ2-5,CASSNRGSQETQYF,TGTGCCAGCAGCAACAGGGGGTCCCAAGAGACCCAGTACTTC
TRBV24-1,TRBD1,NA,TRBJ2-5,CATSDSTGGVIETQYF,TGTGCCACCAGTGATTCTACAGGGGGCGTTATAGAGACCCAGTACTTC
TRBV20-1,NA,many,TRBJ1-6,CSARDLGAYNSPLHF,TGCAGTGCTAGAGATCTTGGAGCATATAATTCACCCCTCCACTTT
TRBV18,NA,few,TRBJ2-7,CASSSRDGQGRQYF,TGTGCCAGCTCATCCAGGGACGGGCAGGGAAGGCAGTACTTC
TRBV5-6,NA,NA,TRBJ1-2,CASSLSAGTNYGYTF,TGTGCCAGCAGCTTGTCGGCGGGAACTAACTATGGCTACACCTTC
TRBV5-1,NA,NA,TRBJ2-7,CASSLESRYEQYF,TGCGCCAGCAGCTTGGAGAGCCGCTACGAGCAGTACTTC
TRBV20-1,NA,few,TRBJ1-6,CSATGQKTYNSPLHF,TGCAGTGCTACCGGACAGAAGACCTATAATTCACCCCTCCACTTT
TRBV28,TRBD1,NA,TRBJ1-2,CASSLGTGESF,TGTGCCAGCAGTTTGGGGACAGGGGAATCCTTC
TRBV7-9,NA,NA,TRBJ2-7,CASSSDMISYEQYF,TGTGCCAGCAGCTCTGACATGATTTCCTACGAGCAGTACTTC
TRBV3-1,TRBD2,NA,TRBJ2-3,CASSPNSGSTQYF,TGTGCCAGCAGTCCTAACAGCGGGAGTACGCAGTATTTT
TRBV9,NA,few,TRBJ1-5,CASSVTGEGQPQHF,TGTGCCAGCAGCGTGACAGGCGAGGGTCAGCCCCAGCATTTT
TRBV29-1,NA,NA,TRBJ2-7,CSGRAMGHEQYF,TGCAGCGGGAGGGCCATGGGGCACGAGCAGTACTTC
TRBV28,NA,many,TRBJ2-7,CASSFGEQYF,TGTGCCAGCAGTTTCGGCGAGCAGTACTTC
TRBV6-5,NA,few,TRBJ1-5,CASSSLTVNQPQHF,TGTGCCAGCAGTTCCCTGACAGTGAATCAGCCCCAGCATTTT
TRBV19,NA,few,TRBJ2-4,CASSTSRGKTGTVKNIQYF,TGTGCCAGTAGTACGAGCCGGGGGAAAACCGGGACAGTCAAAAACATTCAGTACTTC
TRBV14,TRBD2,NA,TRBJ2-1,CASSLTSGTYNEQFF,TGTGCCAGCAGCCTTACTAGCGGAACGTACAATGAGCAGTTCTTC
TRBV20-1,NA,many,TRBJ2-1,CSAQKADRYNEQFF,TGCAGTGCTCAAAAAGCGGACAGATACAATGAGCAGTTCTTC
TRBV28,NA,many,TRBJ1-2,CASSLDYPSLYGYTF,TGTGCCAGCAGTCTTGATTACCCGTCCCTCTATGGCTACACCTTC
TRBV20-1,TRBD2,NA,TRBJ2-2,CSAILAGVNTGELFF,TGCAGTGCCATACTAGCGGGAGTGAACACCGGGGAGCTGTTTTTT